The entry that follows covers one TCR beta chain sequence. The CDR3 loop spans 15 amino acids. V lost 0 bases, J lost 2 bases, and 10 bases lay in between. CDR1 MNHEY and CDR2 SVGAGI come from the germline V gene. In the authors' methods: Nucleated cell counts were estimated from reference gene primer amplification. Clones were sequenced by immunoSEQ multiplex PCR, and TCRdb holds only the in-frame ones, with some missing. D and trimming were read from the DNA, whereas the V and J calls and clone size are those reported in that table. The profile shows 300,000 to 400,000 clones, 80% to 90% of them singletons. This entry is derived from a study of blood T cell repertoires in COVID-19. Study at large: Acute-phase and convalescent COVID-19 samples originated in the United States, Italy and Spain. In each case, the material was cDNA or gDNA derived from T cells, B-cell-depleted T cells, or PBMCs.

The clonotype originates from a man aged 45-65 years with active or convalescent COVID-19. Specimen: peripheral blood. This chain joins TRBV6-5 and TRBJ1-2; no firm D call. DNA for the CDR3: TGTGCCAGCAGTTACTCGGGCAGAGCCAACTATGGCTACACCTTC. Amino acid sequence: CASSYSGRANYGYTF.